The sequence of this T cell receptor beta chain was determined in a study of blood T cell repertoires in COVID-19. The overall study: T cells, B-cell-depleted T cells, or PBMCs provided the cDNA or gDNA that served as material.

Sequencing was performed with immunoSEQ multiplex PCR; in TCRdb, only in-frame clones are kept and a portion is missing. This table has about 500,000 clones, roughly 87% appearing once. Seattle's enrolled individuals joined amid active infection and were then monitored longitudinally. With 1 base removed from V and 0 bases from J, the gap between germline ends came to 11 bases. The CDR3 totals 16 residues. Germline CDR1 and CDR2: SGDLS and YYNGEE. The TCR originated in a man between 18 and 29 years old with COVID-19, enrolled during active disease. What was sequenced was peripheral blood. The rearrangement uses TRBV9 and TRBJ1-3, with D perhaps matching TRBD1 (5 bases). The DNA for the CDR3 is TGTGCCAGCAGCGTATATGACAGAGTCTCTGGAAACACCATATATTTT. It is translated as CASSVYDRVSGNTIYF. Variable domain in full (rest from reference TRBV9 and TRBJ1-3): DSGVTQTPKHLITATGQRVTLRCSPRSGDLSVYWYQQSLDQGLQFLIQYYNGEERAKGNILERFSAQQFPDLHSELNLSSLELGDSALYFCASSVYDRVSGNTIYFGEGSWLTVV.